The 19 T cell receptor beta chains below come from one sample, sequenced in a study of blood T cells in healthy people across ages. With a J-beta primer mix and a sample-barcoded 5' primer, a second PCR ran roughly 6 to 11 cycles. MiXCR was run by TCRdb on the 5' RACE reads, yielding one entry per CDR3 protein. The table shows around 1,900,000 distinct CDR3 sequences, with about 39% occurring only once. The sequenced sample was blood. These receptors were taken from a human donor in good health.

The V call is TRBV4-3, the J call TRBJ2-3; 10 bases agree with TRBD2. CDR3 length equals 16 residues. After removal of 0 bases from V and 6 bases from J, the junction contained 6 bases not matched to a gene. Germline lookup yields CDR1 LGHNA and CDR2 YSLEER. CDR3 residues: CASSQDQRGGFDTQYF. The CDR3 DNA reads as TGCGCCAGCAGCCAAGACCAGCGGGGGGGCTTTGATACGCAGTATTTT.

This clonotype showed up just a few times. The chain employs TRBV20-1 and TRBJ1-4, with a weak D call TRBD1 (5 bases). Per the germline V gene, CDR1 is DFQATT and CDR2 is SNEGSKA (reference sequence). The germline V and J ends were trimmed by 4 bases and 5 bases, with 11 bases remaining between them. The CDR3 is made up of 13 amino acids. CDR3: CSAKGRINEKLFF. CDR3 DNA: TGCAGTGCTAAGGGGCGGATAAATGAAAAACTGTTTTTT.

This clonotype turned up a few times. The rearrangement uses TRBV6-6 and TRBJ1-5; 9 positions agree with TRBD1. The CDR3 is made up of 14 amino acids. The J segment lost 3 bases and the V segment lost 8 bases, leaving 5 bases of the junction unmatched. Germline V gene sequence: CDR1 MNHNY, CDR2 SVGAGI (reference sequence). CDR3 amino acids: CASLRTGDNQPQHF. CDR3 coding DNA: TGTGCCAGCCTTCGGACAGGGGACAATCAGCCCCAGCATTTT.

This clonotype was seen a handful of times. V gene TRBV12-3 or TRBV12-4 combines with J gene TRBJ2-7; unclear D gene. The CDR3 spans 13 residues. The V gene lost 6 bases and the J gene lost 2 bases, with 11 bases spanning the gap. The CDR3 bases are TGTGCCAGCAGCCCCCAGATAACCTACGAGCAGTACTTC. It yields the protein CASSPQITYEQYF.

In the case of this clonotype: The junction and the germline gene differ at one end; a read error may be behind it. The chain is built from TRBV5-1 and TRBJ2-4, with D maybe TRBD1 (5 bases). Near its end, the DNA agrees better with TRBJ2-7, so the J call may be wrong. The length of the CDR3 is 14 residues. Germline CDR1 is SGHRS and CDR2 is YFSETQ. DNA for the CDR3: TGTGCCAGCACCCCGTGGCAGGGTGCCTACGAGCAGTACTTC. This sequence encodes CASTPWQGAYEQYF.

The chain recombines TRBV2 with TRBJ1-1; D is unresolved. The germline gives CDR1 SNHLY, CDR2 FYNNEI. The CDR3 is made up of 14 amino acids. V lost 2 bases and J 1 base, leaving 8 bases between the germline ends. The DNA of the CDR3 is TGTGCCAGCAGTGAACCAGGTAGGAACACTGAAGCTTTCTTT. Protein sequence: CASSEPGRNTEAFF. The whole variable domain, remainder taken from reference TRBV2 and TRBJ1-1, is EPEVTQTPSHQVTQMGQEVILRCVPISNHLYFYWYRQILGQKVEFLVSFYNNEISEKSEIFDDQFSVERPDGSNFTLKIRSTKLEDSAMYFCASSEPGRNTEAFFGQGTRLTVV.

This clonotype was counted only a few times. This chain connects TRBV7-2 to TRBJ1-1; D remains unclear. This CDR3 contains 15 residues. Trimming removed 2 bases at V and 1 base at J, with 11 bases between. CDR1 is SGHTA and CDR2 is FQGNSA in the germline V gene. CDR3 nucleotides: TGTGCCAGCAGCTTATTAGTCCTAGGGAACACTGAAGCTTTCTTT. This gives the protein CASSLLVLGNTEAFF.

The chain employs TRBV7-9 and TRBJ2-3; 7 nucleotides align to TRBD1. CDR3 size: 13 residues. The germline V gene encodes CDR1 SEHNR and CDR2 FQNEAQ (reference sequence). V was clipped by 6 bases and J by 4 bases; unmatched bases: 4. The DNA of the CDR3 is TGTGCCAGCAGGACAGGGTCCGCAGATACGCAGTATTTT. Amino acid sequence: CASRTGSADTQYF.

The genes are TRBV29-1 and TRBJ1-2; 8 bases line up with TRBD1. CDR1 SQVTM and CDR2 ANQGSEA come from the germline V gene. The CDR3 sequence is 13 residues long. V lost 7 bases to trimming and J lost 3 bases; unmatched junction nucleotides: 7. The CDR3: CSAQGVTDYGYTF. CDR3 nucleotides: TGCAGCGCACAGGGGGTTACGGACTATGGCTACACCTTC.

In nucleotides, the CDR3 is TGTGCCAGCAGCCAAGAATCCCTTATTATGGACTACACTGAAGCTTTCTTT. Its translation is CASSQESLIMDYTEAFF. This sequence joins TRBV3-1 and TRBJ1-1; no definite D call. This CDR3 region has 17 residues. Trimming removed 0 bases at V and 3 bases at J, with 17 bases between. CDR1 and CDR2 (germline): LGHDT, YNNKEL (reference sequence).

Ten or more counts support this clonotype. For the CDR3, the DNA is TGCGCCAGCAGCCAAGATTTCCCGGGGCCAAACTACGAGCAGTACTTC. Residues: CASSQDFPGPNYEQYF. The chain recombines TRBV4-3 with TRBJ2-7, with D perhaps TRBD1 or TRBD2 (5 bases each). Germline CDR1 LGHNA, CDR2 YSLEER. Trimming left V 0 bases short and J 3 bases short, with 15 bases between. The CDR3 extends over 16 amino acids.

The genes are TRBV12-3 or TRBV12-4 and TRBJ1-2; maybe TRBD1 (5 bases). The CDR3 spans 14 residues. The V and J ends lost 6 bases and 4 bases respectively, with 15 bases between them. CDR3 region: CASRQGQAIYGYTF. CDR3 coding DNA: TGTGCCAGCAGACAAGGACAAGCAATCTATGGCTACACCTTC.

J is TRBJ1-2 and V is TRBV14; no firm D call. The CDR3 is 15 residues long. Trimming removed 0 bases at V and 3 bases at J, with 11 bases between. CDR1 is SGHDN, CDR2 FVKESK, per germline. As DNA, the CDR3 is TGTGCCAGCAGCCAAGAACTCGGCAGCTACTATGGCTACACCTTC. Its translation is CASSQELGSYYGYTF.

There are many counts of this clonotype. A junction end diverges from the germline sequence, so it may reflect a read error. This rearrangement joins TRBV7-8 to TRBJ2-6; no clear D. Germline V CDR1 and CDR2: SGHVS, FQNEAQ. The CDR3 contains 14 residues. The CDR3 protein is CASSLATGANVLTF. CDR3 nucleotide sequence: TGCGCCAGCAGCTTGGCCACCGGGGCCAACGTCCTGACTTTC.

The chain is built from TRBV5-1 and TRBJ1-1; perhaps TRBD1 as D (5 bases). From germline, CDR1 is SGHRS and CDR2 YFSETQ. The V end lost 0 bases, the J end lost 10 bases, and 10 bases lay between the germline ends. CDR3 length: 12 residues. Here the CDR3 DNA reads TGCGCCAGCAGCTTGGGGGGGGGAACAGCTTTCTTT. This sequence encodes CASSLGGGTAFF.

V gene TRBV21-1 combines with J gene TRBJ2-4; the D segment call TRBD2 is taken from the table without a DNA check. TRBV21-1 is termed a pseudogene. CDR3 length: 16 residues. The CDR3 sequence is CASSNPGTSQQEGQYF. The CDR3 DNA sequence: TGTGCCAGCAGCAACCCCGGGACTTCCCAACAGGAGGGGCAGTACTTC.

The chain recombines TRBV7-2 with TRBJ2-7; D unclear. Trimming pared 1 base from V and 0 bases from J, leaving 16 bases between. The CDR3 sequence is 17 residues long. Germline lookup yields CDR1 SGHTA and CDR2 FQGNSA. The CDR3 sequence is CASSLGSGRSGSYEQYF. The CDR3 region has the DNA TGTGCCAGCAGCTTAGGGAGTGGAAGGTCAGGCTCCTACGAGCAGTACTTC.

The chain joins TRBV6-6 to TRBJ2-1; D gene ambiguous. Germline V lookup: CDR1 MNHNY, CDR2 SVGAGI (reference sequence). The CDR3 spans 13 residues. V lost 6 bases and J lost 4, with 10 bases in between. The CDR3, as DNA: TGTGCCAGCAGGTGGAGTCAATACAATGAGCAGTTCTTC. It translates to CASRWSQYNEQFF.

A few counts support this clonotype. V is TRBV5-1 and J is TRBJ1-4; D is uncertain. The germline V and J ends were trimmed by 4 bases and 3 bases, with 19 bases remaining between them. CDR3 length: 17 amino acids. Germline CDR1 reads SGHRS; CDR2 reads YFSETQ. CDR3 in amino acids: CASSREWPPPANEKLFF. CDR3 coding DNA: TGCGCCAGCAGCCGAGAATGGCCCCCTCCTGCTAATGAAAAACTGTTTTTT.